This is a list of T cell receptor beta chains from one sample in a study of T cell responses to AZD1222 COVID-19 vaccine. Produced via immunoSEQ multiplex PCR; TCRdb's table is partial and in-frame only. This table has 100,000 to 120,000 clones, roughly 90% appearing once. The starting material was peripheral blood, obtained on day 0 of AZD1222 vaccination. All receptors come from an adult in good health. CDR3s include the opening cysteine and the closing phenylalanine or tryptophan. The D gene is left open where the match is weak. Clone size is stated in some rows and not others, as once, few, many or a class when expanded.

v_gene	d_gene	abundance	j_gene	CDR3aa	CDR3nt
TRBV6-8	TRBD1	-	TRBJ1-2	CASSYPGTGNFYGYTF	TGTGCCAGCAGTTACCCCGGGACAGGGAATTTCTATGGCTACACCTTC
TRBV6-5	TRBD1	-	TRBJ1-5	CASSYSPRGNQPQHF	TGTGCCAGCAGTTACTCCCCCAGGGGGAATCAGCCCCAGCATTTT
TRBV6-1	-	-	TRBJ2-1	CASSENWWGGEQFF	TGTGCCAGCAGTGAAAATTGGTGGGGCGGTGAGCAGTTCTTC
TRBV6-1	-	-	TRBJ1-2	CASSEKGNYGYTF	TGTGCCAGCAGTGAAAAGGGAAACTATGGCTACACCTTC
TRBV29-1	-	few	TRBJ2-6	CSVSRDTDSGANVLTF	TGCAGCGTTAGTCGGGACACCGACTCTGGGGCCAACGTCCTGACTTTC
TRBV19	-	-	TRBJ2-2	CASSIQGLIGELFF	TGTGCCAGTAGTATCCAGGGGCTCATCGGGGAGCTGTTTTTT
TRBV3-1/TRBV3-2	-	-	TRBJ1-2	CASSQDLYGYTF	TGTGCCAGCAGCCAAGACCTCTATGGCTACACCTTC
TRBV11-2	-	-	TRBJ1-2	CASSLEIGGPIYGYTF	TGTGCCAGCAGCTTAGAAATAGGGGGGCCAATTTATGGCTACACCTTC
TRBV5-4	-	-	TRBJ1-6	CASSQDSNSPLHF	TGTGCCAGCAGCCAGGACAGTAATTCACCCCTCCACTTT
TRBV14	-	-	TRBJ2-1	CASSQVGVEQFF	TGTGCCAGCAGCCAAGTTGGGGTTGAGCAGTTCTTC
TRBV24-1	-	-	TRBJ2-1	CATSDLSHEQFF	TGTGCCACCAGTGATTTGTCACATGAGCAGTTCTTC
TRBV15	-	-	TRBJ1-2	CATSTRQDGGYTF	TGTGCCACCAGCACAAGACAGGACGGCGGCTACACCTTC
TRBV9	-	-	TRBJ1-1	CASSVDAGNLNTEAFF	TGTGCCAGCAGCGTAGATGCAGGGAACTTGAACACTGAAGCTTTCTTT
TRBV5-6	-	-	TRBJ1-4	CASSFRDEYNEKLFF	TGTGCCAGCAGCTTTCGGGACGAATATAATGAAAAACTGTTTTTT
TRBV6-2/TRBV6-3	-	-	TRBJ2-7	CASSYSRVYWSYEQYF	TGTGCCAGCAGTTACTCGAGGGTTTACTGGTCCTACGAGCAGTACTTC
TRBV21-1	-	once	TRBJ2-7	CASSKDGTDESYEQYF	TGTGCCAGCAGCAAAGATGGAACGGATGAAAGTTACGAGCAGTACTTC
TRBV28	TRBD2	-	TRBJ2-3	CASSFDRQARESGDTQYF	TGTGCCAGCAGTTTTGACCGGCAAGCGCGGGAGTCCGGGGATACGCAGTATTTT